This T cell receptor beta chain was recorded in a study of blood T cell repertoires in COVID-19. Looking at the study overall: Sites across the United States, Italy and Spain contributed samples from acute and convalescent COVID-19. T cells, B-cell-depleted T cells, or PBMCs supplied cDNA or gDNA.

The CDR3 spans 13 residues. V was shortened by 3 bases and J by 5 bases, with 10 bases between the two germline ends. Germline V gene data show CDR1 as SGHNT and CDR2 as YENEEA. Per the authors' pipeline: Scientists estimated how many nucleated cells there were by amplifying reference gene primers. Some clones are missing from TCRdb's copy, which holds only in-frame ones; the method was immunoSEQ multiplex PCR. From that table come the V and J calls and clone size; the DNA was used to work out D and trimming. The sample includes 50,000 or so clones, roughly 84% of them seen just once. The clonotype comes from a man aged 70 or older with acute or convalescent COVID-19. The chain is built from TRBV11-3 and TRBJ2-5; D call uncertain. The sequenced sample consisted of peripheral blood. Here the CDR3 DNA reads TGTGCCAGCAGCTTGTCTAGATCCGAGACCCAGTACTTC. It encodes CASSLSRSETQYF.